These 8 T cell receptor beta chains came from one sample sequenced in a study of T cell clones after liver transplantation. Clones were sequenced by immunoSEQ multiplex PCR, and TCRdb holds only the in-frame ones, with some missing. The data show some 75,000 clones, 75% to 90% seen once. The sequenced sample was CD4+ T cells from blood, obtained before liver transplant. The receptors shown here come from a human donor who received a liver transplant.

The chain is built from TRBV2 and TRBJ2-2, with 9 bases fitting TRBD1. Per the germline V gene, CDR1 is SNHLY and CDR2 is FYNNEI. There are 14 residues in the CDR3. Losses at the gene ends were 6 bases for V and 6 bases for J; bases not matched to a gene: 5. In DNA form, the CDR3 reads TGTGCCAGCAGGTGGGACAGGGAAGCCGGGGAGCTGTTTTTT. Its protein product is CASRWDREAGELFF.

This clone was counted only a few times. The chain links TRBV5-1 to TRBJ2-1; the match to TRBD2 covers 8 bases. The germline gives CDR1 SGHRS, CDR2 YFSETQ. Losses at the gene ends were 4 bases for V and 7 bases for J; bases not matched to a gene: 10. The CDR3 is made up of 15 amino acids. The CDR3 protein is CASSAGTRGMNEQFF. The CDR3, as DNA: TGCGCCAGCAGCGCCGGGACTAGGGGGATGAATGAGCAGTTCTTC.

This clone is a singleton in its sample. V usage is TRBV19 and J usage is TRBJ2-2; D call uncertain. There are 15 residues in the CDR3. The V gene's germline CDR1 is LNHDA and CDR2 SQIVND (reference sequence). The germline V and J ends were trimmed by 7 bases and 1 base, with 13 bases remaining between them. DNA for the CDR3: TGTGCCAGTACCACCCCAGGAAAGAACACCGGGGAGCTGTTTTTT. Protein sequence: CASTTPGKNTGELFF.

The chain carries TRBV18 and TRBJ2-5; D is possibly TRBD2 (6 bases). Trimming removed 1 base from V and 4 bases from J, with 13 bases in between. Germline CDR1 KGHSH, CDR2 LQKENI. The CDR3 is 15 amino acids. The CDR3 loop reads CASSPLEGSPETQYF. The CDR3 DNA reads as TGTGCCAGCTCACCACTGGAGGGGAGCCCAGAGACCCAGTACTTC.

The chain carries TRBV11-2 and TRBJ1-2, with TRBD1 identical over 7 bases. Germline V lookup: CDR1 SGHAT, CDR2 FQNNGV. After removal of 4 bases from V and 1 base from J, the junction contained 6 bases not matched to a gene. CDR3 length equals 15 residues. CDR3 in DNA: TGTGCCAGCAGCTCGGCCGACAGGGATAACTATGGCTACACCTTC. Protein product: CASSSADRDNYGYTF.

The rearrangement links TRBV6-1 to TRBJ1-4; TRBD1 might be the D (6 bases). Trimming took off 6 bases at V and 4 bases at J, with 15 bases between the two ends. The CDR3 sequence is 15 residues long. Per the germline V gene, CDR1 is MNHNS and CDR2 is SASEGT. The CDR3 DNA is TGTGCCAGCAGCGACAGGTACCCTCGTAATGAAAAACTGTTTTTT. It is translated as CASSDRYPRNEKLFF.

The CDR3 loop is CASSSNSGRARNEQFF. In DNA form, the CDR3 reads TGTGCCAGCAGTTCTAATAGCGGGAGGGCGCGCAATGAGCAGTTCTTC. The chain is built from TRBV28 and TRBJ2-1; 11 nucleotides line up with TRBD2. CDR1 and CDR2 from the germline V gene are MDHEN and SYDVKM. The CDR3 is 16 amino acids. V lost 4 bases, J lost 6 bases, and 8 bases stayed unmatched.

The rearrangement links TRBV12-5 to TRBJ2-5; no firm D call. The CDR3 sequence is 13 residues long. Germline values: CDR1 LGHNT, CDR2 FRNRAP. The V gene lost 2 bases and the J gene lost 0 bases, with 4 bases spanning the gap. The CDR3: CASGLHNQETQYF. The CDR3 DNA sequence: TGTGCTAGTGGTTTGCACAACCAAGAGACCCAGTACTTC.